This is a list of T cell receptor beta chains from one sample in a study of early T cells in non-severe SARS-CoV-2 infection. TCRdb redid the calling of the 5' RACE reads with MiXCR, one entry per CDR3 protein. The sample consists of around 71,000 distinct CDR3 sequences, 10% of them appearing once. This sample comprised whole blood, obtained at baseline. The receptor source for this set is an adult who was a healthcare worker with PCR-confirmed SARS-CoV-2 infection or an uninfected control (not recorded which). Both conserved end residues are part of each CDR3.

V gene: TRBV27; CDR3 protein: CASTTGRGGYTF
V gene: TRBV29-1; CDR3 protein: CSVGNRAGTYEQYF
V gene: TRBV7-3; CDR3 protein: CASSLIPGPTDTQYF
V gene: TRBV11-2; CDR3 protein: CASSPAPTGTYEQYF
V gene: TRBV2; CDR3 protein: CASTEQGRTDTQYF
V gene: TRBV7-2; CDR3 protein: CASSFSRGSTNEKLFF
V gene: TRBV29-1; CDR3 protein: CSVEDPSGRNTGELFF
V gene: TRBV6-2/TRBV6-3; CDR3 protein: CASSLKGFNEAFF
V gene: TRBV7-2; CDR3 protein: CASSRGHSGNTIYF
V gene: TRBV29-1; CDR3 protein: CSVGPGLAGGNIQYF
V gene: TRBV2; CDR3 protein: CASSGSYEQYF
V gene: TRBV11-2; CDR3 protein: CASSFSAANTGELFF
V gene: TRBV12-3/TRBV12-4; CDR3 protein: CASSSSWGTEAFF
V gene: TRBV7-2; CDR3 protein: CASSLSAALGETQYF
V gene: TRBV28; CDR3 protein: CASRAKQVFSNYEQYF
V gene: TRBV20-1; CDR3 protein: CSARDIFGPGVDNEQFF
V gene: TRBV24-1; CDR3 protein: CATQGNNEQFF
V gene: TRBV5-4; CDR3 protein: CASSFLVRAHEQFF
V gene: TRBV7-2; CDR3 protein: CASSSSGESSYEQYF
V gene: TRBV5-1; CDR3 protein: CASSLEVTGTYGYTF
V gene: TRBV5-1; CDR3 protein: CASSLKDTQYF
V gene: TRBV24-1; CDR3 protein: CATSDLGNSPLHF
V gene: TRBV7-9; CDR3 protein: CASSFGSVDIQYF
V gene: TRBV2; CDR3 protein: CASKDGSSYEQYF
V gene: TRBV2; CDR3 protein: CASGERGNEKLFF
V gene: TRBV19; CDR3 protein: CASSISGQFEAFF
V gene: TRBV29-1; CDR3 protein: CSVEGSSSYNEQFF
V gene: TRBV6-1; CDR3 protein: CASSPDRAVGGYTF
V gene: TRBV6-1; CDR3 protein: CASRPLERERMIGELFF
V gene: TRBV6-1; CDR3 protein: CASSENRGTGGLRSYEHYF
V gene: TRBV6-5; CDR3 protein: CASSYSIERPSNEKLFF
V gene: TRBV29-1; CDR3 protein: CSVWGGGETQYF
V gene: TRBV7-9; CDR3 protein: CASSFAGTSGRFNEQFF
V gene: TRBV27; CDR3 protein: CASSLIPPGLAVRSSYNEQFF
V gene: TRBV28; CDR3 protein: CASRGGDRGHQPQHF
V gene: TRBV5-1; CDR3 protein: CASSSGTQGLGYTF
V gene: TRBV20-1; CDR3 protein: CSALTGQAYEQYF
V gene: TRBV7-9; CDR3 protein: CASSPLESQETQYF
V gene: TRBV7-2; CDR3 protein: CASSGRLAAELFF
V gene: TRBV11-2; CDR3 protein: CASSLDWGGTEAFF
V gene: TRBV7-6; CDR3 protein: CASSLGGFGQPQHF
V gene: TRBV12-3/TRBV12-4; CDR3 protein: CASTLTSGGPDEQFF
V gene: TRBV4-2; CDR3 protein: CASSQGRETSGSPYEQYF
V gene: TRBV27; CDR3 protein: CASSPVRATEAFF
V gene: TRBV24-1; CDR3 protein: CATSDAPGQRANTGELFF
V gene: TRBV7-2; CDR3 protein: CASSSVSPPEQFF
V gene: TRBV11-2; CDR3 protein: CASSLRAAAYEQYF
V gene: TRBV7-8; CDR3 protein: CASSLQGLAKNIQYF
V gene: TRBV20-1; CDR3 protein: CSALHAVGEKLFF
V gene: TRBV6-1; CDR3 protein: CASSDAAKGGNQPQHF
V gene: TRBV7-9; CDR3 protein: CASETYGQVSYEQYF
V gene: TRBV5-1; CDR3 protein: CASSLGSSYNEQFF
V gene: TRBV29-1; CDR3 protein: CSVERQRPCYGYTF